A selection of T cell receptor beta chains follows, all from one sample in a study of CD8 T cells in ankylosing spondylitis. TCRdb re-analysed the 5' RACE reads in MiXCR, keeping a single row per CDR3 protein. The sample yields around 91,000 distinct CDR3 sequences, roughly 9% seen once. Sequencing was carried out using blood, either unsorted or a sorted T cell fraction (not recorded which). The receptors come from a male donor with ankylosing spondylitis. Both conserved end residues are part of each CDR3. Fields, in order: V gene, D gene, clone size, J gene, CDR3 length, CDR3 DNA, CDR3 protein. D genes are given only for firm matches. Part of the rows lack a size; the others show once, few, many or a class for expanded clones.

v_call: TRBV19; d_call: .; clone_size: .; j_call: TRBJ2-3; cdr3_length: 13; cdr3_nt: TGTGCCAGTAGTATAGGGAAAACAGATACGCAGTATTTT; cdr3_aa: CASSIGKTDTQYF
v_call: TRBV20-1; d_call: TRBD2; clone_size: few; j_call: TRBJ2-1; cdr3_length: 16; cdr3_nt: TGCAGTGCTAGAGTTCGCACTAGCGGGGGCTGGAATGAGCAGTTCTTC; cdr3_aa: CSARVRTSGGWNEQFF
v_call: TRBV20-1; d_call: .; clone_size: few; j_call: TRBJ2-2; cdr3_length: 13; cdr3_nt: TGCAGTGCTAGGGCTTCTAACACCGGGGAGCTGTTTTTT; cdr3_aa: CSARASNTGELFF
v_call: TRBV7-6; d_call: .; clone_size: .; j_call: TRBJ2-4; cdr3_length: 13; cdr3_nt: TGTGCCAGCAGCCCTGGCGGTTTGGACATTCAGTACTTC; cdr3_aa: CASSPGGLDIQYF
v_call: TRBV3-1; d_call: .; clone_size: few; j_call: TRBJ2-1; cdr3_length: 16; cdr3_nt: TGTGCCAGCAGCCAAGATTACAACCCGTCCTACAATGAGCAGTTCTTC; cdr3_aa: CASSQDYNPSYNEQFF
v_call: TRBV13; d_call: .; clone_size: .; j_call: TRBJ2-1; cdr3_length: 16; cdr3_nt: TGTGCCAGCAGCGTGGCGGGCTTGCGGGCTTACAATGAGCAGTTCTTC; cdr3_aa: CASSVAGLRAYNEQFF
v_call: TRBV20-1; d_call: .; clone_size: .; j_call: TRBJ2-7; cdr3_length: 12; cdr3_nt: TGCAGTGCCCGATCCCGGGGGCTCGAGCAGTACTTC; cdr3_aa: CSARSRGLEQYF
v_call: TRBV27; d_call: .; clone_size: many; j_call: TRBJ1-1; cdr3_length: 15; cdr3_nt: TGTGCCAGCAGTTTAGACCTGCATATGAACACTGAAGCTTTCTTT; cdr3_aa: CASSLDLHMNTEAFF
v_call: TRBV12-3/TRBV12-4; d_call: .; clone_size: many; j_call: TRBJ2-5; cdr3_length: 13; cdr3_nt: TGTGCCAGCAGTTTAGCCGGGAAAGAGACCCAGTACTTC; cdr3_aa: CASSLAGKETQYF
v_call: TRBV7-9; d_call: .; clone_size: many; j_call: TRBJ2-1; cdr3_length: 14; cdr3_nt: TGTGCCAGCAGCTTAGTTGGGAGTTTAACTGAGCAGTTCTTC; cdr3_aa: CASSLVGSLTEQFF
v_call: TRBV5-5; d_call: TRBD2; clone_size: few; j_call: TRBJ2-3; cdr3_length: 16; cdr3_nt: TGTGCCAGCAGCTTGGACACTAGCGGGAGCCCAGATACGCAGTATTTT; cdr3_aa: CASSLDTSGSPDTQYF
v_call: TRBV12-3/TRBV12-4; d_call: TRBD2; clone_size: many; j_call: TRBJ2-2; cdr3_length: 12; cdr3_nt: TGTGCCAGCCTGGGGGGGGCCGGGGAGCTGTTTTTT; cdr3_aa: CASLGGAGELFF
v_call: TRBV24-1; d_call: TRBD1; clone_size: few; j_call: TRBJ1-2; cdr3_length: 15; cdr3_nt: TGTGCCACCAGTGAACCAGGACAGGGGAGCTATGGCTACACCTTC; cdr3_aa: CATSEPGQGSYGYTF
v_call: TRBV27; d_call: .; clone_size: .; j_call: TRBJ2-7; cdr3_length: 14; cdr3_nt: TGTGCCAGCAGTTTAGCGAGTCCTTCCTACGAGCAGTACTTC; cdr3_aa: CASSLASPSYEQYF
v_call: TRBV12-3/TRBV12-4; d_call: TRBD2; clone_size: many; j_call: TRBJ2-3; cdr3_length: 17; cdr3_nt: TGTGCCAGCATCCTGGGACTAGCGGGAGGGCCCACAGATACGCAGTATTTT; cdr3_aa: CASILGLAGGPTDTQYF
v_call: TRBV3-1; d_call: .; clone_size: .; j_call: TRBJ2-1; cdr3_length: 15; cdr3_nt: TGTGCCAGCAGCCCCCTGACAGACGTATACAATGAGCAGTTCTTC; cdr3_aa: CASSPLTDVYNEQFF